This T cell receptor (beta chain) was recorded in a study of PD-L1 blockade in urothelial cancer. This table comes from immunoSEQ multiplex PCR, and its TCRdb copy is limited to in-frame clones, with some not included. The sample yields 44,000 or so clones, 82% seen once. The germline V and J ends were trimmed by 3 bases and 5 bases, with 5 bases remaining between them. CDR1 and CDR2 (germline): SGHTS, YDEGEE. This CDR3 spans 11 amino acids. The sequences come from PBMCs, collected around atezolizumab (anti-PD-L1) treatment. The clonotype comes from a man in his 70s with urothelial cancer. The chain uses TRBV5-8 and TRBJ1-1, with D uncertain. The CDR3 here is CASSSSTEAFF. The CDR3 DNA reads TGTGCCAGCAGCTCATCAACTGAAGCTTTCTTT.